This T cell receptor (beta chain) was profiled in a study of identical twins. Overall study results and limits: The study found excess low generation probability among twin-shared out-of-frame alpha sequences. Conclusions rested on cross-sectional statistics rather than following the same donors. Models predicted too little out-of-frame TCR alpha sharing in monozygotic twins.

The CDR3 is made up of 16 amino acids. CDR1 is SGHVS, CDR2 FQNEAQ, per germline. TCRdb processed the 5' RACE reads anew with MiXCR; each CDR3 protein has one entry. The sample has 1.5 million to 2 million distinct CDR3 sequences, roughly 35% seen once. In the case of this clonotype: What it binds is unknown. A read error may account for a junction end that differs from germline.

This clonotype originated in a newborn girl in good health. Sequenced input: cord blood. The rearrangement links TRBV7-8 to TRBJ1-5; unclear D gene. The DNA of the CDR3 is TGTGCCAACAGCTTAGGGCCCCAGTATAGCAATCAGCCCCAGCATTTT. Encoded protein: CANSLGPQYSNQPQHF.